What follows are 23 T cell receptor beta chains derived from one specimen sequenced in a study of CD8 T cells in ankylosing spondylitis (dated 2017 in TCRdb). Library construction relied on 5' RACE. Sequencing was performed on an Illumina HiSeq 2500. The public reads were quality trimmed at Q25 with fastp and then assembled into clones with MiXCR by TCRdb, keeping productive beta chains. Records with the same CDR3 protein are collapsed into one entry carrying the most frequent genes and DNA. The table for this sample lists roughly 280,000 distinct CDR3 sequences; over 15% of them were counted only once. The ten largest make up around 8% of the sample. Sequenced input: blood, either unsorted or a sorted T cell fraction (not recorded which). These receptors originate from a male donor with ankylosing spondylitis or in good health (not recorded which).

This sequence joins TRBV20-1 and TRBJ1-4; no clear D. The V end lost 3 bases, the J end lost 3 bases, and 5 bases lay between the germline ends. Germline CDR1 and CDR2: DFQATT and SNEGSKA (reference sequence). This CDR3 has 12 residues. Here the CDR3 DNA reads TGCAGTGCTAGGGAGGCTAATGAAAAACTGTTTTTT. This sequence encodes CSAREANEKLFF.

This chain links TRBV6-1 with TRBJ2-4; 11 nucleotides match TRBD2. Unmatched junction bases numbered 6, after V lost 5 bases and J lost 3 bases. Germline-derived CDR1 and CDR2 are MNHNS and SASEGT. This CDR3 region has 16 residues. The chain's CDR3 is CASSISGGADKNIQYF. DNA of the CDR3: TGTGCCAGCAGTATTAGCGGGGGGGCAGACAAAAACATTCAGTACTTC.

This rearrangement joins TRBV20-1 to TRBJ1-3; D is uncertain. The germline V gene encodes CDR1 DFQATT and CDR2 SNEGSKA (reference sequence). Deletions cut 0 bases from V and 4 bases from J, with 13 bases between. The CDR3 length is 15 residues. CDR3 amino acids: CSARDRRILGNTIYF. In DNA form, the CDR3 reads TGCAGTGCTAGAGATCGCCGGATACTAGGAAACACCATATATTTT.

This clonotype came up a few times. The chain combines TRBV27 with TRBJ2-7, with TRBD2 matching 9 bases. CDR3 length: 14 residues. Germline CDR1 and CDR2: MNHEY and SMNVEV (reference sequence). After removal of 4 bases from V and 2 bases from J, the junction contained 3 bases not matched to a gene. Here the CDR3 reads CASSSVAGAYEQYV. Here the CDR3 DNA reads TGTGCCAGCAGTTCGGTAGCGGGAGCCTACGAGCAGTACGTC.

The chain joins TRBV6-1 to TRBJ2-2, with 11 bases matching TRBD2. Germline CDR1 MNHNS, CDR2 SASEGT. The V segment lost 7 bases and the J segment 6 bases; nucleotides outside the gene matches: 10. The CDR3 loop spans 16 amino acids. CDR3 amino acids: CASMALAGGFSGELFF. DNA of the CDR3: TGTGCCAGCATGGCCCTAGCGGGGGGTTTTTCCGGGGAGCTGTTTTTT.

The chain combines TRBV29-1 with TRBJ2-2, with 12 bases identical to TRBD2. The V gene's germline CDR1 is SQVTM and CDR2 ANQGSEA. J was trimmed by 1 base and V by 5 bases; bases with no gene match: 8. This CDR3 is built from 17 residues. Here the CDR3 reads CSVFSRGLAGNTGELFF. CDR3 nucleotides: TGCAGCGTTTTCTCTCGGGGACTAGCGGGGAACACCGGGGAGCTGTTTTTT.

This clonotype has just a few counts. A much larger clone lies one base from this, so it may be a read error. The rearrangement links TRBV12-3 or TRBV12-4 to TRBJ2-2; no clear D. The CDR3 runs 12 residues. The germline V and J ends were trimmed by 3 bases and 6 bases, with 5 bases remaining between them. CDR3 DNA: TGTGCCAGCAGTTTGGAACCCGGGGAGCTGTTTTTT. It specifies CASSLEPGELFF.

This clonotype was observed a few times. Written as DNA, the CDR3 is TGCAGTGTGCGCAGAGAAACAACTAATGAAAAACTGTTTTTT. This encodes CSVRRETTNEKLFF. The V call is TRBV20-1, the J call TRBJ1-4; D not resolved. The CDR3 is 14 amino acids. V was trimmed by 7 bases and J by 0 bases, leaving 12 bases between them. Germline V gene sequence: CDR1 DFQATT, CDR2 SNEGSKA (reference sequence).

This clonotype was detected only a few times. The J gene is TRBJ2-1, the V gene TRBV12-3 or TRBV12-4, with TRBD2 identical over 13 bases. The length of the CDR3 is 17 residues. Germline trimming cut 3 bases from V and 4 bases from J; bases unmatched to any gene: 6. CDR3 region: CASSLTSGGLSYNEQFF. For the CDR3, the DNA is TGTGCCAGCAGTTTGACTAGCGGGGGGCTATCGTACAATGAGCAGTTCTTC.

The chain couples TRBV20-1 to TRBJ2-4; D remains ambiguous. Trimming pared 3 bases from V and 0 bases from J, leaving 6 bases between. The CDR3 is 13 amino acids. Germline assignment: CDR1 DFQATT and CDR2 SNEGSKA (reference sequence). CDR3 DNA: TGCAGTGCTAGTGACCCAGCCAAAAACATTCAGTACTTC. Translation: CSASDPAKNIQYF.

This clonotype was detected only a few times. V and J are TRBV6-6 and TRBJ1-2; no clear D. V was cut by 5 bases and J by 8 bases, with 12 bases left in between. There are 12 residues in the CDR3. The germline gives CDR1 MNHNY, CDR2 SVGAGI (reference sequence). CDR3 DNA: TGTGCCAGCAGTCCTGGACCGGTCGGCTACACCTTC. Translated: CASSPGPVGYTF.

This clonotype was counted only a few times. The chain joins TRBV10-3 to TRBJ2-2, with TRBD2 matching 8 bases. Unmatched junction bases numbered 6, after V lost 8 bases and J lost 4 bases. This CDR3 is built from 14 residues. From germline, CDR1 is ENHRY and CDR2 SYGVKD. The CDR3 DNA reads as TGTGCCATCGGGTTAGCGGGGACCACCGGGGAGCTGTTTTTT. Protein sequence: CAIGLAGTTGELFF.

The rearrangement links TRBV24-1 to TRBJ2-1, with D maybe TRBD2 (5 bases). The CDR3 runs to 17 residues. Germline CDR1 reads KGHDR; CDR2 reads SFDVKD. Trimming cost V 4 bases and J 6 bases, with 21 bases left between them. CDR3 in amino acids: CATSDQTLYRGRNEQFF. The CDR3 bases are TGTGCCACCAGTGACCAAACACTATACCGCGGGCGCAATGAGCAGTTCTTC.

This clonotype was counted between two and nine times. This sequence joins TRBV12-3 or TRBV12-4 and TRBJ2-5; 7 nucleotides align to TRBD1. V was clipped by 6 bases and J by 7 bases; unmatched bases: 8. This CDR3 has 13 residues. In DNA form, the CDR3 reads TGTGCCAGCAGACCGACAGGGCAGGGGACCCAGTACTTC. It is translated as CASRPTGQGTQYF.

J is TRBJ2-4 and V is TRBV20-1, with 7 bases fitting TRBD1. This CDR3 spans 13 amino acids. With V trimmed by 3 bases and J by 4 bases, 3 bases remained unmatched. CDR1 and CDR2 (germline): DFQATT, SNEGSKA (reference sequence). The CDR3 DNA follows: TGCAGTGCTAGTTCGACAGGGAAAAACATTCAGTACTTC. Its translation: CSASSTGKNIQYF.

The rearrangement joins TRBV7-8 to TRBJ1-1, with a possible D match to TRBD1 (5 bases). Germline V CDR1 and CDR2: SGHVS, FQNEAQ. Trimming stripped 2 bases from V and 4 bases from J, with 8 bases between. This CDR3 has 13 amino acids. CDR3 nucleotides: TGTGCCAGCAGCTTACGCAGGGTCACTGAAGCTTTCTTT. Translation: CASSLRRVTEAFF.

This clonotype was detected a few times. The rearrangement links TRBV28 to TRBJ2-3; D is unresolved. V lost 7 bases and J lost 2, with 7 bases in between. This CDR3 has 12 amino acids. Germline V CDR1 and CDR2: MDHEN, SYDVKM. The CDR3 sequence: CASTSFTDTQYF. CDR3 coding DNA: TGTGCCAGCACCTCCTTCACAGATACGCAGTATTTT.

This clonotype was seen a handful of times. CDR3 region: CASSFRSSGANVLTF. The CDR3 bases are TGTGCCAGCAGTTTCCGGAGCTCTGGGGCCAACGTCCTGACTTTC. The V call is TRBV12-3 or TRBV12-4, the J call TRBJ2-6; D is undetermined. Trimming left V 3 bases short and J 0 bases short, with 6 bases between. The CDR3 sequence is 15 residues long.

This chain joins TRBV7-6 and TRBJ1-1, with D possibly being TRBD1 (6 bases). The CDR3 spans 17 residues. Germline CDR1 and CDR2: SGHVS and FNYEAQ. Trimming removed 5 bases at V and 1 base at J, with 20 bases between. The CDR3 coding sequence is TGTGCCAGCAGCCCCCGGTCCGGGGGAGGGGGGAACACTGAAGCTTTCTTT. Its translation is CASSPRSGGGGNTEAFF.

The chain has TRBV6-1 and TRBJ1-4, with D possibly being TRBD1 (5 bases). Germline loops: CDR1 MNHNS, CDR2 SASEGT. The CDR3 is 16 amino acids. Trimming shortened V by 5 bases and J by 0 bases, and 13 bases separated the two germline ends. The CDR3 here is CASSPGTITTNEKLFF. Here the CDR3 DNA reads TGTGCCAGCAGTCCCGGGACGATAACAACTAATGAAAAACTGTTTTTT.

V usage is TRBV12-3 or TRBV12-4 and J usage is TRBJ1-5; the D gene is possibly TRBD1 (5 bases). The CDR3 has 13 amino acids. The V end lost 5 bases, the J end lost 2 bases, and 7 bases lay between the germline ends. CDR3 protein: CASSVQGNQPQHF. In nucleotides, the CDR3 is TGTGCCAGCAGTGTACAGGGCAATCAGCCCCAGCATTTT.

A word on this clonotype: The junction does not match germline at one end; this may be a read error. This chain joins TRBV20-1 and TRBJ2-4; the match to TRBD2 covers 12 bases. The CDR3 consists of 15 residues. Germline V gives CDR1 DFQATT, CDR2 SNEGSKA (reference sequence). The CDR3 coding sequence is TGCAGTGCTAGAGCTAGCGGGGGGGCCAAAAACATTCGGTACTTC. Amino acids: CSARASGGAKNIRYF.

This clonotype has a handful of counts. V and J are TRBV5-1 and TRBJ1-1; tentatively, D is TRBD1 (5 bases). The CDR3 runs 14 residues. V was pared by 0 bases and J by 7 bases, with 13 bases between. Per the germline V gene, CDR1 is SGHRS and CDR2 is YFSETQ. The CDR3 DNA reads TGCGCCAGCAGCTTGGAAGAAGGGGTTGATGAAGCTTTCTTT. This gives the protein CASSLEEGVDEAFF.